The 3 T cell receptor beta chains below all came from one sample that was sequenced in a study of T cell responses to AZD1222 COVID-19 vaccine. Produced via immunoSEQ multiplex PCR; TCRdb's table is partial and in-frame only. The table lists about 84,000 clones, 70% to 90% of them singletons, with 9% to 13% in the top ten. The sample in question was peripheral blood, obtained 28 days after the second AZD1222 dose. The receptors here all came from an adult who received the AZD1222 COVID-19 vaccine.

On this clone: A read error may account for a junction end that differs from germline. The chain is built from TRBV7-7 and TRBJ2-7, with 9 bases fitting TRBD1. The germline gives CDR1 SSHAT, CDR2 FNYEAQ (reference sequence). This CDR3 is 14 amino acids long. CDR3 loop: CASSLEQGAMEQYF. CDR3 sequence (DNA): TGTGCTAGCAGCTTAGAACAGGGGGCGATGGAGCAGTACTTC.

The chain joins TRBV7-2 to TRBJ1-6, with D hard to call. CDR1 is SGHTA and CDR2 is FQGNSA in the germline V gene. CDR3 length equals 11 residues. V was pared by 5 bases and J by 13 bases, with 9 bases between. The CDR3 nucleotides are TGTGCCAGCAGCCCCAGTGGCCCCCTCCACTTT. Its translation is CASSPSGPLHF.

The V gene is TRBV12-5, the J gene TRBJ2-5, with 10 bases fitting TRBD1. The J segment lost 3 bases and the V segment lost 4 bases, leaving 8 bases of the junction unmatched. The CDR3 is made up of 16 amino acids. CDR1 is LGHNT and CDR2 is FRNRAP in the germline V gene. The CDR3 region is CASGSYDRGPKETQYF. DNA for the CDR3: TGTGCTAGTGGTTCCTATGACAGGGGGCCAAAAGAGACCCAGTACTTC.